The rows below give T cell receptor beta chains drawn from one sample of a study of cytomegalovirus exposure and HLA in healthy donors. Produced via immunoSEQ multiplex PCR; TCRdb's table is partial and in-frame only. Here the sample spans around 96,000 clones, around 84% being singletons. Specimen: PBMCs. The receptor source for this set is a man aged 18-30 years in good health and CMV-seronegative. CDR3s include the opening cysteine and the closing phenylalanine or tryptophan. The D gene is left open where the match is weak.

V gene: TRBV18
D gene: -
J gene: TRBJ1-1
CDR3 length: 13
CDR3 protein: CASSPGTTTEAFF
CDR3 DNA: TGTGCCAGCTCACCAGGGACAACTACTGAAGCTTTCTTT

V gene: TRBV18
D gene: -
J gene: TRBJ1-2
CDR3 length: 15
CDR3 protein: CASSPPGDSNYGYTF
CDR3 DNA: TGTGCCAGCTCACCACCCGGAGACTCCAACTATGGCTACACCTTC

V gene: TRBV11-2
D gene: -
J gene: TRBJ1-4
CDR3 length: 13
CDR3 protein: CASSQGSGEKLFF
CDR3 DNA: TGTGCCAGCAGTCAAGGGAGCGGGGAAAAATTGTTTTTT

V gene: TRBV9
D gene: TRBD1
J gene: TRBJ2-6
CDR3 length: 20
CDR3 protein: CASSVGHRDRGLSGANVLTF
CDR3 DNA: TGTGCCAGCAGCGTGGGTCACCGGGACAGGGGGCTCTCTGGGGCCAACGTCCTGACTTTC

V gene: TRBV7-6
D gene: TRBD1
J gene: TRBJ1-1
CDR3 length: 16
CDR3 protein: CASSFGGQGMNTEAFF
CDR3 DNA: TGTGCCAGCAGCTTCGGCGGACAGGGGATGAACACTGAAGCTTTCTTT

V gene: TRBV6-1
D gene: -
J gene: TRBJ2-5
CDR3 length: 13
CDR3 protein: CASRPDSQETQYF
CDR3 DNA: TGTGCCAGCAGGCCGGACAGCCAAGAGACCCAGTACTTC

V gene: TRBV5-6
D gene: -
J gene: TRBJ2-5
CDR3 length: 13
CDR3 protein: CASSLPASETQYF
CDR3 DNA: TGTGCCAGCAGCTTGCCCGCGTCCGAGACCCAGTACTTC

V gene: TRBV29-1
D gene: TRBD2
J gene: TRBJ2-2
CDR3 length: 15
CDR3 protein: CSVEDQASGPGELFF
CDR3 DNA: TGCAGCGTTGAAGATCAGGCTAGCGGTCCCGGGGAGCTGTTTTTT

V gene: TRBV5-4
D gene: TRBD1
J gene: TRBJ2-7
CDR3 length: 14
CDR3 protein: CASSPDRETYEQYF
CDR3 DNA: TGTGCCAGCAGCCCGGACAGGGAAACCTACGAGCAGTACTTC

V gene: TRBV6-4
D gene: -
J gene: TRBJ2-1
CDR3 length: 15
CDR3 protein: CASSVESGSYNEQFF
CDR3 DNA: TGTGCCAGCAGTGTCGAGTCAGGCTCCTACAATGAGCAGTTCTTC

V gene: TRBV11-3
D gene: TRBD2
J gene: TRBJ2-3
CDR3 length: 15
CDR3 protein: CASSSAGAGTDTQYF
CDR3 DNA: TGTGCCAGCAGCTCAGCGGGGGCCGGCACAGATACGCAGTATTTT